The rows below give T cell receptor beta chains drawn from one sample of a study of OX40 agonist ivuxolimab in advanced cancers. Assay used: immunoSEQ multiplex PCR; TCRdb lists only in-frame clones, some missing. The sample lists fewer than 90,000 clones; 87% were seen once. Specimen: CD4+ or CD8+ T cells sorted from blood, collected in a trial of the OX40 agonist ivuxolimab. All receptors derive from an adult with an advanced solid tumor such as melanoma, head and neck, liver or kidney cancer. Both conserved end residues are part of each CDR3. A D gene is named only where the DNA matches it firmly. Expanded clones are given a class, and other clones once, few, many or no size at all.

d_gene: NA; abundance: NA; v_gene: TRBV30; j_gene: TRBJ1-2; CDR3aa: CAWSIGGGSSYGYTF; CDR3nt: TGTGCCTGGAGTATAGGGGGAGGCAGTTCCTATGGCTACACCTTC
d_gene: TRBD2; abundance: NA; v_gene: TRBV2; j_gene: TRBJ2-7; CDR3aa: CASSFGLAPYEQYF; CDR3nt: TGTGCCAGCAGTTTCGGACTAGCGCCCTACGAGCAGTACTTC
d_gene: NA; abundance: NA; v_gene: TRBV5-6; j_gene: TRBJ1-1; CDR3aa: CASSPYSGGPNTEAFF; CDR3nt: TGTGCCAGCAGCCCATACTCCGGGGGCCCGAACACTGAAGCTTTCTTT
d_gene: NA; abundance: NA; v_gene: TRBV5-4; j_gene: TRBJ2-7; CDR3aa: CASSLRDPMAEQYF; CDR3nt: TGTGCCAGCAGCTTGAGGGACCCCATGGCCGAGCAGTACTTC
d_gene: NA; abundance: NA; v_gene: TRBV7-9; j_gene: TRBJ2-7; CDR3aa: CASSFAGYEQYF; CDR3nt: TGTGCCAGCAGCTTCGCAGGGTACGAGCAGTACTTC
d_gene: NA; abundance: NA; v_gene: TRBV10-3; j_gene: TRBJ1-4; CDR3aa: CAISEGGVEKLFF; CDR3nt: TGTGCCATCAGTGAGGGAGGGGTGGAAAAACTGTTTTTT
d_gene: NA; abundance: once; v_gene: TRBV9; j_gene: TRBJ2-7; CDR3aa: CASSVGVTAYEQYF; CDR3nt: TGTGCCAGCAGCGTAGGTGTCACTGCCTACGAGCAGTACTTC
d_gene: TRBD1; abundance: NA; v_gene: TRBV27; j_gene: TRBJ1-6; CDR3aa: CASSPGQGGWNSPLHF; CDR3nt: TGTGCCAGCAGTCCCGGACAGGGGGGATGGAATTCACCCCTCCACTTT
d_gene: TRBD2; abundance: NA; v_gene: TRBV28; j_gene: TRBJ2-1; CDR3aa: CASAPTSGGINEQFF; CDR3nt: TGTGCCAGCGCCCCTACTAGCGGGGGGATCAATGAGCAGTTCTTC
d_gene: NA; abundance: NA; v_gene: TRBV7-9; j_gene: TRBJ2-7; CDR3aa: CASSLVQSGEQYF; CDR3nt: TGTGCCAGCAGCTTAGTACAGTCCGGGGAGCAGTACTTC
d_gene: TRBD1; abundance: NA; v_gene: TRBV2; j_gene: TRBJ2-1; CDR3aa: CASSVGQGNYNEQFF; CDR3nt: TGTGCCAGCAGTGTGGGACAGGGGAACTACAATGAGCAGTTCTTC
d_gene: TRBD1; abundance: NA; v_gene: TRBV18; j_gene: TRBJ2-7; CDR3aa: CASSPPTTGSTYEQYF; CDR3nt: TGTGCCAGCTCACCTCCTACGACAGGGTCGACCTACGAGCAGTACTTC
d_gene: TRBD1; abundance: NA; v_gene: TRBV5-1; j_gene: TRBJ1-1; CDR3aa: CASSFDVQGFEAFF; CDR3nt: TGCGCCAGCAGCTTCGACGTACAGGGGTTTGAAGCTTTCTTT
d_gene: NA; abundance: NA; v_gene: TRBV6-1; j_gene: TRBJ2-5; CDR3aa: CASSQVPGNQETQYF; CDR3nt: TGTGCCAGCAGTCAAGTCCCAGGAAACCAAGAGACCCAGTACTTC
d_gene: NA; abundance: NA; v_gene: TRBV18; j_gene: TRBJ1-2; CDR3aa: CASSPQTGRNYGYTF; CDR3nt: TGTGCCAGCTCACCACAAACCGGACGTAACTATGGCTACACCTTC
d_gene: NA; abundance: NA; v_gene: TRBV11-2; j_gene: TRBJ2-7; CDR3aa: CASSSTGGYEQYF; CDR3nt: TGTGCCAGCAGCTCCACCGGAGGGTACGAGCAGTACTTC
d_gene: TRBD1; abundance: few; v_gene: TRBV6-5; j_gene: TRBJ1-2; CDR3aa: CASSPTGVGYTF; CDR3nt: TGTGCCAGCAGTCCAACAGGGGTGGGCTACACCTTC
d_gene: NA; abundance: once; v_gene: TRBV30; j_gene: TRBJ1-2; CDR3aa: CAWRDRGTGSYGYTF; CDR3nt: TGTGCCTGGAGAGATAGGGGGACGGGGAGCTATGGCTACACCTTC
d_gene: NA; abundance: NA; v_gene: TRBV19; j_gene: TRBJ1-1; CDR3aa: CASSGGRLNTEAFF; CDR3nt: TGTGCCAGTAGTGGGGGCAGATTGAACACTGAAGCTTTCTTT
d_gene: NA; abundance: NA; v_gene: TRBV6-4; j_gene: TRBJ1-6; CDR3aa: CASVDLYSPLHF; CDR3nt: TGTGCCAGTGTTGACTTGTACTCACCCCTCCACTTT
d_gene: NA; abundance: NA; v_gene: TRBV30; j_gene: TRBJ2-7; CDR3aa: CAWEGGGHYEQYF; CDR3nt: TGTGCCTGGGAGGGAGGGGGCCACTACGAGCAGTACTTC
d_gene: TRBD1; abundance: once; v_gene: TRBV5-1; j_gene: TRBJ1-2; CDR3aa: CASSPRTGNYGYTF; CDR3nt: TGCGCCAGCAGCCCCAGGACAGGGAACTATGGCTACACCTTC
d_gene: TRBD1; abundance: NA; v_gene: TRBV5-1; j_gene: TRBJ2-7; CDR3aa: CASSPDRSSSYEQYF; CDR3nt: TGCGCCAGCAGCCCGGACAGGTCGAGCTCCTACGAGCAGTACTTC
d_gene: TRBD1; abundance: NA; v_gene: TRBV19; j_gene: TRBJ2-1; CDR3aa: CASTPRTGGNEQFF; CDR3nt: TGTGCCAGTACGCCGCGGACAGGGGGAAATGAGCAGTTCTTC
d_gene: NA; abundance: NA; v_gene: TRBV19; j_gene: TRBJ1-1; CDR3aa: CASSRGGGADTEAFF; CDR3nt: TGTGCCAGTAGCCGTGGTGGGGGCGCAGACACTGAAGCTTTCTTT